These T cell receptor beta chains were read from a single sample in a study of cytomegalovirus exposure and HLA in healthy donors. Measured with immunoSEQ multiplex PCR; TCRdb has only the in-frame clones, and not every one. The sample includes 210,000 or so clones, less than 85% of them seen just once. Sequencing used PBMCs. The receptors were gathered from a girl under 10 years old in good health and CMV-seronegative. Both conserved end residues are part of each CDR3. A D gene is named only where the DNA matches it firmly. Not all rows give a size; the values are once, few, many and, for expanded clones, a class.

j_call,v_call,d_call,clone_size,cdr3_aa,cdr3_nt
TRBJ2-2,TRBV7-3,.,.,CASSLGGAINTGELFF,TGTGCCAGCAGCTTAGGGGGGGCCATAAACACCGGGGAGCTGTTTTTT
TRBJ2-1,TRBV11-3,TRBD2,.,CASSLAGGLKQFF,TGTGCCAGCAGCTTAGCCGGGGGACTAAAGCAGTTCTTC
TRBJ2-5,TRBV7-2,.,.,CASSLSFRQDKETQYF,TGTGCCAGCAGCTTAAGTTTCAGACAGGACAAGGAGACCCAGTACTTC
TRBJ1-1,TRBV19,.,.,CASSIGTNSEAFF,TGTGCCAGTAGTATAGGGACAAACTCTGAAGCTTTCTTT
TRBJ2-7,TRBV6-5,.,few,CASNGQQLGSYEQYF,TGTGCCAGCAACGGACAGCAACTAGGGAGCTACGAGCAGTACTTC
TRBJ1-1,TRBV2,.,.,CASSDMAANTEAFF,TGTGCCAGCAGTGATATGGCGGCTAACACTGAAGCTTTCTTT
TRBJ2-7,TRBV6-5,.,.,CASSYSKYGGNEQYF,TGTGCCAGCAGTTACTCGAAGTATGGGGGCAACGAGCAGTACTTC
TRBJ1-6,TRBV4-1,.,.,CASSPFLQLAAWNSPLHF,TGCGCCAGCAGCCCGTTTCTCCAGTTGGCGGCCTGGAATTCACCCCTCCACTTT
TRBJ1-1,TRBV19,TRBD1,few,CASNDPRTGRAFF,TGTGCCAGTAACGATCCCCGGACAGGGAGGGCTTTCTTT
TRBJ2-4,TRBV4-2,TRBD2,.,CASSRTAGDGSIQYF,TGTGCCAGCAGCCGAACAGCGGGAGATGGGAGCATTCAGTACTTC
TRBJ2-3,TRBV19,TRBD2,.,CASSLRTSGTDTQYF,TGTGCCAGTAGTCTTCGGACTAGCGGAACAGATACGCAGTATTTT
TRBJ1-1,TRBV27,.,once,CASREYEKNTEAFF,TGTGCCAGCAGAGAGTATGAAAAGAACACTGAAGCTTTCTTT
TRBJ1-2,TRBV6-1,.,.,CASSDYDAGLMDYGYTF,TGTGCCAGCAGTGATTATGATGCTGGGCTGATGGACTATGGCTACACCTTC
TRBJ2-7,TRBV27,.,.,CASTKTGFGEQYF,TGTGCCAGCACCAAAACAGGGTTCGGCGAGCAGTACTTC
TRBJ1-1,TRBV6-5,TRBD1,.,CASSYLTGTGNTEAFF,TGTGCCAGCAGTTATTTGACCGGGACAGGGAACACTGAAGCTTTCTTT
TRBJ2-7,TRBV30,.,once,CAWSLGPPYEQYF,TGTGCCTGGAGTCTTGGGCCCCCCTACGAGCAGTACTTC
TRBJ2-1,TRBV19,.,.,CASSMGGLSYNEQFF,TGTGCCAGTAGTATGGGGGGGCTCTCCTACAATGAGCAGTTCTTC
TRBJ1-2,TRBV10-3,TRBD1,.,CATQPGQGVRGYGYTF,TGTGCCACGCAACCGGGACAGGGGGTTAGGGGGTATGGCTACACCTTC
TRBJ1-1,TRBV27,.,.,CASNSRLGSVTEAFF,TGTGCCAGCAATTCCCGACTCGGAAGCGTAACTGAAGCTTTCTTT
TRBJ1-5,TRBV6-1,.,.,CASSEAWGGQPQHF,TGTGCCAGCAGTGAAGCTTGGGGGGGCCAGCCCCAGCATTTT
TRBJ2-7,TRBV5-1,.,.,CASSLAFGTYTYEQYF,TGCGCCAGCAGCTTGGCGTTCGGGACTTACACCTACGAGCAGTACTTC
TRBJ2-1,TRBV10-3,.,.,CAISEVSGQNNEQFF,TGTGCCATCAGTGAGGTCAGCGGGCAAAACAATGAGCAGTTCTTC
TRBJ2-1,TRBV19,.,.,CASSIGPGAYNEQFF,TGTGCCAGTAGTATCGGGCCAGGGGCCTACAATGAGCAGTTCTTC
TRBJ1-2,TRBV5-1,.,.,CASSLAGHINGYTF,TGCGCCAGCAGCTTGGCGGGACACATCAATGGCTACACCTTC
TRBJ1-3,TRBV25-1,.,.,CASSEPGLPSGNTIYF,TGTGCCAGCAGTGAACCCGGACTACCCTCTGGAAACACCATATATTTT
TRBJ1-1,TRBV19,TRBD1,.,CASSIWGSGQGATNTEAFF,TGTGCCAGTAGTATTTGGGGAAGCGGACAGGGGGCGACTAACACTGAAGCTTTCTTT
TRBJ1-1,TRBV6-5,.,.,CASSFRNTEAFF,TGTGCCAGCAGTTTTCGGAACACTGAAGCTTTCTTT
TRBJ2-7,TRBV6-5,.,.,CASNKGGASYEQYF,TGTGCCAGCAATAAGGGGGGGGCTTCCTACGAGCAGTACTTC
TRBJ1-2,TRBV29-1,TRBD1,.,CSVTQQGSGYTF,TGCAGCGTTACGCAACAGGGGAGCGGCTACACCTTC
TRBJ1-1,TRBV7-7,.,.,CASSPWASAEAFF,TGTGCCAGCAGCCCGTGGGCCTCCGCCGAAGCTTTCTTT
TRBJ2-2,TRBV9,.,.,CASSDYSGELFF,TGTGCCAGCAGCGATTACTCCGGGGAGCTGTTTTTT
TRBJ2-2,TRBV18,.,.,CASSQNAGTGIGELFF,TGTGCCAGCTCACAGAATGCGGGCACCGGCATCGGGGAGCTGTTTTTT
TRBJ2-5,TRBV27,TRBD1,.,CASRTRQGARDETQYF,TGTGCCAGCAGAACCCGACAGGGGGCGAGGGACGAGACCCAGTACTTC
TRBJ2-7,TRBV6-1,.,.,CASSEAGGRVPYEQYF,TGTGCCAGCAGTGAAGCGGGAGGTCGAGTACCCTACGAGCAGTACTTC
TRBJ2-5,TRBV28,.,.,CASSPPRRRQETQYF,TGTGCCAGCAGTCCCCCTCGGAGACGCCAAGAGACCCAGTACTTC
TRBJ1-5,TRBV5-6,.,.,CASSLGVTSQPQHF,TGTGCCAGCAGCTTAGGGGTTACCAGTCAGCCCCAGCATTTT
TRBJ1-1,TRBV13,.,.,CASSLGEGGLTEAFF,TGTGCCAGCAGCTTAGGCGAAGGGGGTTTGACTGAAGCTTTCTTT